The source of this T cell receptor (beta chain) is a study of T-cell reconstitution after alpha-beta-depleted transplantation in children. This clonotype was detected a few times. Preparation of the TCRbeta library involved a method that used unique molecular identifiers. TCRdb independently ran MiXCR on the PCR reads; one entry per CDR3 protein. This table has roughly 500,000 distinct CDR3 sequences, roughly 33% appearing once. The ends were cut back, 6 bases at V and 8 bases at J, with 13 bases in the middle. The germline V gene encodes CDR1 MNHEY and CDR2 SMNVEV (reference sequence). The CDR3 length is 13 residues.

This specimen was PBMCs from the stem cell graft donor, taken from the stem cell graft. The chain employs TRBV27 and TRBJ1-4, with D maybe TRBD1 (5 bases). The TCR comes from a human donor who donated a stem cell graft to a child with aplastic anemia. The CDR3 DNA follows: TGTGCCAGCAGCCGGGACGTAAGGGAAAAACTGTTTTTT. Protein: CASSRDVREKLFF.